This is a list of T cell receptor beta chains from one sample in a study of T cells in tuberculosis. The repertoire was sequenced with immunoSEQ multiplex PCR; TCRdb's copy has only in-frame clones and lacks some. Altogether tens of thousands of clones are present, nearly 95% being singletons, with the ten largest covering more than 1.3%. Sequences were derived from PBMCs, sampled at tuberculosis diagnosis. These TCRs come from an adult with tuberculosis. Both conserved end residues are part of each CDR3. D genes are given only for firm matches. For some rows the clone size is stated as once, few or many, or as a class when expanded; others skip it.

-,TRBJ2-7,TRBD2,TRBV5-6,CASSLVIAGGRYEQYF,TGTGCCAGCAGCTTGGTAATAGCGGGAGGCCGCTACGAGCAGTACTTC
-,TRBJ2-5,TRBD1,TRBV11-3,CASSPRTGAGETQYF,TGTGCCAGCAGCCCGAGGACAGGGGCGGGGGAGACCCAGTACTTC
once,TRBJ1-1,TRBD1,TRBV10-1,CASSKTGGGGTEAFF,TGCGCCAGCAGTAAGACAGGGGGCGGTGGCACTGAAGCTTTCTTT
-,TRBJ2-3,-,TRBV1,CTSSQAAAVPRVTNTQYF,TGCACCAGCAGCCAAGCGGCGGCAGTGCCGCGAGTCACAAATACGCAGTATTTT
-,TRBJ1-4,TRBD1,TRBV5-6,CASSTTGGGGKLFF,TGTGCCAGCAGCACTACAGGGGGAGGGGGAAAACTGTTTTTT
-,TRBJ2-1,-,TRBV5-1,CASSPGGHSSNEQFF,TGCGCCAGCAGCCCGGGGGGCCATTCGTCCAATGAGCAGTTCTTC
-,TRBJ2-1,-,TRBV9,CASPVPGYNEQFF,TGTGCCAGCCCCGTGCCGGGTTACAATGAGCAGTTCTTC
-,TRBJ2-1,TRBD2,TRBV7-2,CASSLTSGRKNEQFF,TGTGCCAGCAGCTTGACTAGCGGGAGGAAAAATGAGCAGTTCTTC
-,TRBJ1-2,-,TRBV2,CASSSQGGGDYGYTF,TGTGCCAGCAGCTCACAGGGCGGAGGTGACTATGGCTACACCTTC
-,TRBJ1-1,TRBD1,TRBV7-9,CASSPVRGATEAFF,TGTGCCAGCAGCCCAGTCAGGGGGGCCACTGAAGCTTTCTTT
-,TRBJ2-7,TRBD2,TRBV6-1,CASSELGRTGREQYF,TGTGCCAGCAGTGAATTGGGTCGTACCGGGAGGGAGCAGTACTTC
once,TRBJ1-2,-,TRBV15,CATTGTNYGYTF,TGTGCCACAACAGGTACTAACTATGGCTACACCTTC
-,TRBJ1-4,TRBD1,TRBV6-5,CASRPEKGAKEKLFF,TGTGCCAGCAGACCCGAGAAGGGGGCGAAGGAAAAACTGTTTTTT
-,TRBJ1-2,-,TRBV30,CAWRRQGGRANYGYTF,TGTGCCTGGAGAAGGCAGGGTGGCAGAGCTAACTATGGCTACACCTTC
-,TRBJ2-2,-,TRBV7-9,CASSRSLQGQTSGELFF,TGTGCCAGCAGCCGATCGTTGCAGGGTCAAACATCCGGGGAGCTGTTTTTT
-,TRBJ2-1,-,TRBV4-1,CASSLRDWDEQFF,TGCGCCAGCAGCTTACGGGACTGGGATGAGCAGTTCTTC
-,TRBJ2-7,TRBD2,TRBV7-9,CASSLAGGLAGTIYEQYF,TGTGCCAGCAGCTTAGCGGGAGGGTTAGCGGGAACTATCTACGAGCAGTACTTC
-,TRBJ1-5,-,TRBV6-1,CASSDRGFDQPQHF,TGTGCCAGCAGTGACAGGGGATTTGATCAGCCCCAGCATTTT
-,TRBJ1-5,-,TRBV28,CASSFRQGSNQPQHF,TGTGCCAGCAGTTTTAGGCAGGGAAGCAATCAGCCCCAGCATTTT
-,TRBJ2-1,-,TRBV6-1,CASSEGPRNNEQFF,TGTGCCAGCAGTGAAGGTCCCAGAAACAATGAGCAGTTCTTC
-,TRBJ1-5,-,TRBV6-1,CASSDPRVHAQPQHF,TGTGCCAGCAGTGATCCCAGGGTTCATGCTCAGCCCCAGCATTTT
-,TRBJ1-6,-,TRBV30,CAWNEGRVNSPLHF,TGTGCCTGGAACGAGGGGAGGGTTAATTCACCCCTCCACTTT
once,TRBJ2-2,-,TRBV7-9,CASSQTPPGSGELFF,TGTGCCAGCAGTCAGACCCCCCCAGGGTCCGGGGAGCTGTTTTTT
-,TRBJ1-5,TRBD1,TRBV4-3,CASSQETGGNQPQHF,TGCGCCAGCAGCCAAGAAACAGGGGGAAATCAGCCCCAGCATTTT
-,TRBJ2-7,TRBD2,TRBV5-6,CASSPGLERREQYF,TGTGCCAGCAGCCCGGGACTAGAAAGGCGTGAGCAGTACTTC
-,TRBJ1-2,-,TRBV19,CASSIDSQGSGYTF,TGTGCCAGTAGTATAGACTCACAGGGTTCCGGCTACACCTTC
-,TRBJ1-1,TRBD1,TRBV7-2,CASSSGQGGNTEAFF,TGTGCCAGCAGCAGCGGACAGGGGGGGAACACTGAAGCTTTCTTT
-,TRBJ2-1,-,TRBV4-2,CASSQVLPANEQFF,TGTGCCAGCAGCCAGGTGCTACCAGCGAATGAGCAGTTCTTC